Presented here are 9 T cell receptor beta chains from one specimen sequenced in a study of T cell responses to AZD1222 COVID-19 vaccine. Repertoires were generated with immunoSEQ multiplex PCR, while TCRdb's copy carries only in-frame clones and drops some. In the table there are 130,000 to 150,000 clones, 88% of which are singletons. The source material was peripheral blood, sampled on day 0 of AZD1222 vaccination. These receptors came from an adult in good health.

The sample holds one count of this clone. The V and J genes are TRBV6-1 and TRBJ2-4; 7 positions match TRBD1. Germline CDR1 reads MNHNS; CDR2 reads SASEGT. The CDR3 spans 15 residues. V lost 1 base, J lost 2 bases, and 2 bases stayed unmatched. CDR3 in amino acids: CASSEGGGSKNIQYF. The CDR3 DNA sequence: TGTGCCAGCAGTGAAGGAGGGGGCTCCAAAAACATTCAGTACTTC.

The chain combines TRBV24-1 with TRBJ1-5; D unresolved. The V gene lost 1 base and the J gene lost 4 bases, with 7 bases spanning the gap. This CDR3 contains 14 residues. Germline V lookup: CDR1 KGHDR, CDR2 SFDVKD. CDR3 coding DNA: TGTGCCACCAGTGATTTCCAGGTTAATCAGCCCCAGCATTTT. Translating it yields CATSDFQVNQPQHF.

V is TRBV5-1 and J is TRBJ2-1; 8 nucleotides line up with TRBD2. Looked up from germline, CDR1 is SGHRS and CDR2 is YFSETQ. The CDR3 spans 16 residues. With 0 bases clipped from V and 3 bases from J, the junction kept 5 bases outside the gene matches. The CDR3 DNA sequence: TGCGCCAGCAGCTTGGTCGGGGGGGCCGTCTACAATGAGCAGTTCTTC. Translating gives CASSLVGGAVYNEQFF.

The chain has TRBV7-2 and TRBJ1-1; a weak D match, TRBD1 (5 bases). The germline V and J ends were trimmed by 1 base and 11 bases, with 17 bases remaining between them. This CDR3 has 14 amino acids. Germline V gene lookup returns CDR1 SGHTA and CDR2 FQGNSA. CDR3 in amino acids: CASSLVGSGRRAFF. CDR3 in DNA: TGTGCCAGCAGCTTAGTTGGGTCGGGACGTCGTGCTTTCTTT.

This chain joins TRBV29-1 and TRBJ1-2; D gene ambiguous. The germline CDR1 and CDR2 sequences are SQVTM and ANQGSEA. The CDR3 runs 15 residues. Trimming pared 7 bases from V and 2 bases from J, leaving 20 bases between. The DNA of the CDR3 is TGCAGCGCTACGGACCCGAAGATTGCGAACTATGGCTACACCTTC. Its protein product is CSATDPKIANYGYTF.

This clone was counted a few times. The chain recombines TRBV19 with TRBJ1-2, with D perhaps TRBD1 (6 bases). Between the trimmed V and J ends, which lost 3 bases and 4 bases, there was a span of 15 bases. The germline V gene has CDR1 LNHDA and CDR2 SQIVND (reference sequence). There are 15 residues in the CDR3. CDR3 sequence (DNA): TGTGCCAGTAGTATCCCCGGGACACCACCCTATGGCTACACCTTC. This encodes CASSIPGTPPYGYTF. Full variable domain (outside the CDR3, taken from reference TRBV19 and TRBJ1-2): DGGITQSPKYLFRKEGQNVTLSCEQNLNHDAMYWYRQDPGQGLRLIYYSQIVNDFQKGDIAEGYSVSREKKESFPLTVTSAQKNPTAFYLCASSIPGTPPYGYTFGSGTRLTVV.

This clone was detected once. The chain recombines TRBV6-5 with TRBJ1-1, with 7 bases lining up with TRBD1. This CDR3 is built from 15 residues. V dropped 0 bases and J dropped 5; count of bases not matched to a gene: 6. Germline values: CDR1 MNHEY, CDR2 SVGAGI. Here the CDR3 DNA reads TGTGCCAGCAGTTACTCCTCGACAGGGTGGACTGAAGCTTTCTTT. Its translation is CASSYSSTGWTEAFF.

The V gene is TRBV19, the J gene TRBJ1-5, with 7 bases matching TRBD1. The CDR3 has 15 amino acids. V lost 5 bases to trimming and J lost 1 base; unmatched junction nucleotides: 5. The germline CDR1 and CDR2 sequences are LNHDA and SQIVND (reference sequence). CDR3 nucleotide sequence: TGTGCCAGTAGTGCGACAGGGTTAAGCAATCAGCCCCAGCATTTT. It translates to CASSATGLSNQPQHF.

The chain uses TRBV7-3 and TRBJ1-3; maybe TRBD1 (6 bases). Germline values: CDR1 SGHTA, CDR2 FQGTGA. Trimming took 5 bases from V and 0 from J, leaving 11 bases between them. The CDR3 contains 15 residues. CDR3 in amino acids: CASSQSTGSGNTIYF. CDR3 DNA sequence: TGTGCCAGCAGCCAATCGACAGGCTCTGGAAACACCATATATTTT. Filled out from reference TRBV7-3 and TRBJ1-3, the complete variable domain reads GAGVSQTPSNKVTEKGKYVELRCDPISGHTALYWYRQSLGQGPEFLIYFQGTGAADDSGLPNDRFFAVRPEGSVSTLKIQRTERGDSAVYLCASSQSTGSGNTIYFGEGSWLTVV.